A selection of T cell receptor beta chains follows, all from one sample in a study of T cell responses to AZD1222 COVID-19 vaccine. The protocol was immunoSEQ multiplex PCR, while the TCRdb copy is restricted to in-frame clones and leaves out a portion. The sample lists about 150,000 clones; roughly 90% were seen once. Source: peripheral blood, taken on day 0 of AZD1222 vaccination. The source is an adult in good health. Both conserved end residues are part of each CDR3. D genes are given only for firm matches. Clone size is stated in some rows and not others, as once, few, many or a class when expanded.

CDR3nt	CDR3aa	d_gene	abundance	v_gene	j_gene
TGTGCCAGTAGTATACGCCGGGACAGAAGAGACGAGCAGTACTTC	CASSIRRDRRDEQYF	TRBD1	.	TRBV19	TRBJ2-7
TGTGCCAGCAGCGTAGGGGGAGTTTTATTCAATGAGCAGTTCTTC	CASSVGGVLFNEQFF	.	.	TRBV28	TRBJ2-1
TGTGCCAGCAGCTTAGGATCCGGGGAGCGTGTTGGCAATCAGCCCCAGCATTTT	CASSLGSGERVGNQPQHF	.	.	TRBV7-2	TRBJ1-5
TGTGCCTGGAGTGTTGGACCCCAGCGGTTCTTC	CAWSVGPQRFF	.	.	TRBV30	TRBJ2-1
TGTGCCAGCAGCCTCGTGAGTGGCCAGGCCTACGAGCAGTACTTC	CASSLVSGQAYEQYF	.	.	TRBV7-8	TRBJ2-7
TGTGCCAGCAGCGTAGGGGGGGCGGTTCTCCCCTACGAGCAGTACTTC	CASSVGGAVLPYEQYF	.	.	TRBV9	TRBJ2-7
TGTGCCAGCAGAGGAGACAGGGGGGAAGCCTACACCTTC	CASRGDRGEAYTF	TRBD1	.	TRBV6-5	TRBJ1-2
TGTGCCAGCAGTTCCGGAGGGGTGACGGCCTACGAGCAGTACTTC	CASSSGGVTAYEQYF	.	.	TRBV28	TRBJ2-7
TGTGCCAGCAGTTCGATACAGGGGACCGCCTACGAGCAGTACTTC	CASSSIQGTAYEQYF	TRBD1	.	TRBV27	TRBJ2-7
TGTGCCTGGAGTGTACCGCAGGGGCGTTTTTATAATTCACCCCTCCACTTT	CAWSVPQGRFYNSPLHF	.	.	TRBV30	TRBJ1-6
TGTGCCACCAGCCCGGCGGGGACAGGGATTAATCAGCCCCAGCATTTT	CATSPAGTGINQPQHF	TRBD1	.	TRBV24-1	TRBJ1-5
TGTGCCATCAGGGACAGGGCGAACTATGGCTACACCTTC	CAIRDRANYGYTF	TRBD1	.	TRBV10-3	TRBJ1-2
TGTGCCAGCAGCTACCTATCTAGCGGGAGAGTTAATGAGCAGTTCTTC	CASSYLSSGRVNEQFF	TRBD2	.	TRBV11-3	TRBJ2-1
TGCAGCGTGCGGGCTAGCGGGACCCCCGAGCAGTACTTC	CSVRASGTPEQYF	TRBD2	few	TRBV29-1	TRBJ2-7
TGCGCCAGCAGCCAAGCCCCGGGAGCATACGAGCAGTACTTC	CASSQAPGAYEQYF	.	.	TRBV4-1	TRBJ2-7
TGTGCCAGCAGCGTAGGTGGGACTAGCTCCTACAATGAGCAGTTCTTC	CASSVGGTSSYNEQFF	TRBD2	.	TRBV9	TRBJ2-1
TGTGCCAGCAGCGATGGGACTAGCACAGATACGCAGTATTTT	CASSDGTSTDTQYF	.	few	TRBV9	TRBJ2-3
TGTGCCAGCAGCACCGGGAGACAAGAGACCCAGTACTTC	CASSTGRQETQYF	.	.	TRBV11-2	TRBJ2-5
TGTGCCAGCAGCTTAGGGCCGTTACTAGGTGAAAAACTGTTTTTT	CASSLGPLLGEKLFF	.	.	TRBV7-2	TRBJ1-4
TGTGCCACCCGGACCCGGGGGAGTGAAAAACTGTTTTTT	CATRTRGSEKLFF	.	few	TRBV15	TRBJ1-4
TGTGCCAGCAGCTCATCCAAGCGAAATAGCAATCAGCCCCAGCATTTT	CASSSSKRNSNQPQHF	.	.	TRBV5-6	TRBJ1-5
TGTGCCAGCAGCTCATTGGAAGATAAGGCGGAGCAGTTCTTC	CASSSLEDKAEQFF	.	.	TRBV7-9	TRBJ2-1
TGTGCCAGCAGCGCGGGACTAGCTGGCTACGAGCAGTACTTC	CASSAGLAGYEQYF	TRBD2	.	TRBV9	TRBJ2-7
TGCGCTTTCTGGGACAGGGTGAACACTGAAGCTTTCTTT	CAFWDRVNTEAFF	TRBD1	.	TRBV5-4	TRBJ1-1
TGTGCCAGCGGCCAACTAGCGGGGGAGCAGTACTTC	CASGQLAGEQYF	TRBD2	.	TRBV5-6	TRBJ2-7
TGTGCCAGCAGCTTGGTCTCCGGGGACACCATATATTTT	CASSLVSGDTIYF	.	.	TRBV5-5	TRBJ1-3
TGTGCCAGCAGCCGGACAGGCAGCACCGGGGAGCTGTTTTTT	CASSRTGSTGELFF	TRBD1	once	TRBV7-8	TRBJ2-2
TGTGCCTGGACCACTAGCGGGGCAGCCTACGAGCAGTACTTC	CAWTTSGAAYEQYF	TRBD2	.	TRBV30	TRBJ2-7
TGTGCCAGTAGTGTACAGGGGGCGCGCACTGAAGCTTTCTTT	CASSVQGARTEAFF	TRBD1	.	TRBV19	TRBJ1-1
TGCGCCAGCAGCCTACAGACGGATTCACCCCTCCACTTT	CASSLQTDSPLHF	.	.	TRBV5-1	TRBJ1-6
TGTGCCAGCAGTTCCACACAGGGGGCACTCTACACCTTC	CASSSTQGALYTF	TRBD1	.	TRBV12-3/TRBV12-4	TRBJ1-2
TGTGCCAGCAGCTTCAGTGACTCCTTCGATGAGCAGTTCTTC	CASSFSDSFDEQFF	.	.	TRBV7-3	TRBJ2-1
TGTGCCAGCAGAGACAGCCCGTTTAATGAAAAACTGTTTTTT	CASRDSPFNEKLFF	.	.	TRBV11-2	TRBJ1-4
TGTGCCAGCAGCTTAGTAGCAGATTATAATTCACCCCTCCACTTT	CASSLVADYNSPLHF	.	.	TRBV7-2	TRBJ1-6
TGTGCCAGCAGCTTAGCGCCTAGCGGCCTTTCCTACGAGCAGTACTTC	CASSLAPSGLSYEQYF	TRBD2	.	TRBV7-8	TRBJ2-7
TGTGCAGATACTAAGCAGGGAGGCGGGATAGGCAATCAGCCCCAGCATTTT	CADTKQGGGIGNQPQHF	.	.	TRBV28	TRBJ1-5
TGTGCCAGCAGTTTCGGGAGGACCTACAATGAGCAGTTCTTC	CASSFGRTYNEQFF	TRBD2	.	TRBV27	TRBJ2-1
TGTGCCTGGAGTGTCCAAACAGGGGGTTATGGCTACACCTTC	CAWSVQTGGYGYTF	TRBD1	once	TRBV30	TRBJ1-2
TGTGCCAGCAGGGACAGGGAACACGCCTACGAGCAGTACTTC	CASRDREHAYEQYF	TRBD1	.	TRBV6-5	TRBJ2-7
TGTGCCAGCAGCTTAGGACTACAGGGTACCACAGATACGCAGTATTTT	CASSLGLQGTTDTQYF	.	.	TRBV7-2	TRBJ2-3